The 10 T cell receptor beta chains listed next were all sequenced from one sample in a study of cytomegalovirus exposure and HLA in healthy donors. Vbeta (60) and Jbeta (13) primers were used in the PCR. Generated by immunoSEQ multiplex PCR, the TCRdb table keeps only in-frame clones and is missing some. The sample holds under 200,000 clones, roughly 70% seen once. Sequences were obtained from PBMCs. The receptors were sampled from a girl aged 5-17 years in good health and CMV-seronegative.

The rearrangement links TRBV5-1 to TRBJ2-2; TRBD2 agrees at 14 bases. CDR3 length equals 18 residues. Germline V gene sequence: CDR1 SGHRS, CDR2 YFSETQ. Unmatched junction bases numbered 7, after V lost 3 bases and J lost 3 bases. CDR3 residues: CASSSQTSGGAHTGELFF. The CDR3 coding sequence is TGCGCCAGCAGCTCACAGACTAGCGGGGGGGCACACACCGGGGAGCTGTTTTTT.

The chain has TRBV2 and TRBJ1-1, with TRBD1 as a possible D gene (6 bases). The CDR3 covers 12 residues. The germline V gene has CDR1 SNHLY and CDR2 FYNNEI. Trimming left V 4 bases short and J 5 bases short, with 8 bases between. The CDR3 protein is CASSGQGTEAFF. CDR3 sequence (DNA): TGTGCCAGCAGTGGGCAGGGGACTGAAGCTTTCTTT.

V usage is TRBV19 and J usage is TRBJ1-3; 7 nucleotides line up with TRBD1. V lost 3 bases and J lost 0; bases outside the gene matches: 8. There are 17 residues in the CDR3. CDR1 is LNHDA, CDR2 SQIVND, per germline (reference sequence). Written as DNA, the CDR3 is TGTGCCAGTAGTATCCGGGACAGCCGGCTCTCTGGAAACACCATATATTTT. Protein sequence: CASSIRDSRLSGNTIYF.

The chain is built from TRBV9 and TRBJ2-7; the D gene is possibly TRBD2 (5 bases). From germline, CDR1 is SGDLS and CDR2 YYNGEE. The CDR3 contains 14 residues. V lost 2 bases and J lost 2, with 11 bases in between. The CDR3 sequence: CASSVVGAAYEQYF. The DNA of the CDR3 is TGTGCCAGCAGCGTTGTAGGAGCGGCCTACGAGCAGTACTTC.

The CDR3 sequence: CASSYSGNTIYF. The DNA for the CDR3 is TGTGCCAGCAGTTACTCTGGAAACACCATATATTTT. The chain carries TRBV2 and TRBJ1-3; D is unclear. V dropped 5 bases and J dropped 0 bases, with 2 bases sitting between them. The germline V gene has CDR1 SNHLY and CDR2 FYNNEI. The CDR3 totals 12 residues. Full variable domain (outside the CDR3, taken from reference TRBV2 and TRBJ1-3): EPEVTQTPSHQVTQMGQEVILRCVPISNHLYFYWYRQILGQKVEFLVSFYNNEISEKSEIFDDQFSVERPDGSNFTLKIRSTKLEDSAMYFCASSYSGNTIYFGEGSWLTVV.

This chain connects TRBV19 to TRBJ1-1, with D uncertain. The V end lost 5 bases, the J end lost 3 bases, and 13 bases lay between the germline ends. The CDR3 is 14 amino acids. Germline CDR1 and CDR2: LNHDA and SQIVND (reference sequence). The CDR3 here is CASSPPVRDTEAFF. CDR3 DNA: TGTGCCAGTAGTCCCCCCGTGAGGGACACTGAAGCTTTCTTT.

The CDR3 nucleotides read TGTGCCAGCAGCTCCCCGGCCAGGGGGACTCAAGAGACCCAGTACTTC. It codes for CASSSPARGTQETQYF. V usage is TRBV11-2 and J usage is TRBJ2-5; D may be TRBD1 (7 bases). Germline assignment: CDR1 SGHAT and CDR2 FQNNGV. The CDR3 contains 16 residues. V gave up 4 bases and J gave up 2 bases, with 17 bases separating them.

This chain uses TRBV15 with TRBJ1-2, with D tentatively TRBD1 (5 bases). Trimming cost V 5 bases and J 7 bases, with 20 bases left between them. Looked up from germline, CDR1 is LNHNV and CDR2 is YYDKDF (reference sequence). This CDR3 is built from 15 residues. The DNA for the CDR3 is TGTGCCACCAGCGGCCCCGGAAGGGGCGCAGGTGGCTACACCTTC. It yields the protein CATSGPGRGAGGYTF.

The J gene is TRBJ1-1, the V gene TRBV27; TRBD1 might be the D (5 bases). V lost 6 bases and J 0 bases, leaving 11 bases between the germline ends. There are 14 residues in the CDR3. Germline CDR1 MNHEY, CDR2 SMNVEV (reference sequence). The CDR3 DNA follows: TGTGCCAGCAGGGCCGGGGGTATGAACACTGAAGCTTTCTTT. It encodes CASRAGGMNTEAFF.

This chain joins TRBV29-1 and TRBJ1-1; 9 positions match TRBD1. V was pared by 6 bases and J by 6 bases, with 8 bases of the junction left unmatched. Germline CDR1 reads SQVTM; CDR2 reads ANQGSEA. The CDR3 contains 13 residues. The DNA of the CDR3 is TGCAGCGTCGCGGGACAGGGAGGTGCTGAAGCTTTCTTT. This gives the protein CSVAGQGGAEAFF.